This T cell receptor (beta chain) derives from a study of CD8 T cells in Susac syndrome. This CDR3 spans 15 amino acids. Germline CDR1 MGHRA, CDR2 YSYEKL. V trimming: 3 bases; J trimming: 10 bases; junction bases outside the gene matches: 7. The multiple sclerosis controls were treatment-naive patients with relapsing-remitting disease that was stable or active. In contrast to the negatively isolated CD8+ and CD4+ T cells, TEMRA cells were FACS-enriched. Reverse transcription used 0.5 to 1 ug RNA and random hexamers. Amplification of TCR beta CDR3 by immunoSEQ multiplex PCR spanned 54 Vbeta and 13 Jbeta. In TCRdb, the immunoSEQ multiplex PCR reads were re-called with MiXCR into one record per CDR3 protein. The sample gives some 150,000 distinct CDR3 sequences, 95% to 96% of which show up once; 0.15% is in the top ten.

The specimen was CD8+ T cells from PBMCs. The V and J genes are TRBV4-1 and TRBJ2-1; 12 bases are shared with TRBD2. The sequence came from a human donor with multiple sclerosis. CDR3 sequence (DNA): TGCGCCAGCAGCCAGGTACTAGCGGGGGGACGCGAGCAGTTCTTC. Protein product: CASSQVLAGGREQFF.